This passage covers 21 T cell receptor beta chains from one sample sequenced in a study of blood T cell repertoires in COVID-19 (dated by TCRdb to the early 2020s). Libraries were built with the immunoSEQ multiplex PCR assay. TCRdb provides this immuneACCESS table in a form limited to in-frame rearrangements. Some clones are lacking; in checked studies, under half of them reflect an unresolved V gene, and why the rest are absent is not known. In this sample the table shows 470,000 or so clones, 80% to 90% of which occur a single time. Jointly, the top ten make up 3% to 4% of the sample. Sequencing was performed on peripheral blood. The receptor source for this set is a human donor in a cohort sampled during active COVID-19.

This rearrangement joins TRBV3-1 (or the pseudogene TRBV3-2) to TRBJ1-5, with D perhaps matching TRBD1 (5 bases). CDR1 is LGHDT and CDR2 is YNNKEL in the germline V gene (reference sequence). V was pared by 1 base and J by 5 bases, with 6 bases between. This CDR3 comprises 13 residues. The CDR3 is CASSQVGDQPQHF. As DNA, the CDR3 is TGTGCCAGCAGCCAAGTAGGGGATCAGCCCCAGCATTTT.

The rearrangement uses TRBV6-5 and TRBJ2-2; D ambiguous. V lost 6 bases and J 7 bases, leaving 6 bases between the germline ends. The CDR3 is 11 residues long. Germline CDR1 reads MNHEY; CDR2 reads SVGAGI. In DNA form, the CDR3 reads TGTGCCAGCAGAATACACGGGGAGCTGTTTTTT. This sequence encodes CASRIHGELFF.

J is TRBJ2-7 and V is TRBV7-2; 7 nucleotides align to TRBD2. Germline CDR1 SGHTA, CDR2 FQGNSA. The CDR3 length is 14 residues. V dropped 4 bases and J dropped 2; count of bases not matched to a gene: 5. The CDR3 loop reads CASSYNSGPYEQYF. The CDR3 region has the DNA TGTGCCAGCAGCTATAATAGCGGGCCCTACGAGCAGTACTTC.

The chain employs TRBV7-9 and TRBJ1-3; D not certain. V lost 2 bases, J lost 0 bases, and 5 bases lay in between. Germline lookup yields CDR1 SEHNR and CDR2 FQNEAQ (reference sequence). This CDR3 region has 14 residues. Written as DNA, the CDR3 is TGTGCCAGCAGCTTAAGCCTCTCTGGAAACACCATATATTTT. This encodes CASSLSLSGNTIYF.

The V and J genes are TRBV23-1 and TRBJ2-6; TRBD1 aligns across 12 bases. TRBV23-1 is assigned to the ORF class and has an uncertain function. CDR3 length: 19 amino acids. Trimming removed 7 bases from V and 4 bases from J; junction bases left unmatched: 14. The CDR3 region is CASKIYSGQGARGANVLTF. The CDR3 DNA is TGCGCCAGCAAAATCTATTCGGGACAGGGGGCGCGAGGGGCCAACGTCCTGACTTTC.

The chain joins TRBV28 to TRBJ1-2, with 11 bases matching TRBD1. Losses at the gene ends were 4 bases for V and 7 bases for J; bases not matched to a gene: 8. CDR1 and CDR2 (germline): MDHEN, SYDVKM. This CDR3 has 15 residues. The CDR3 DNA reads TGTGCCAGCAGTTCACTCGGGACAGGGGGTTTTGGCTACACCTTC. Translation gives CASSSLGTGGFGYTF.

V gene TRBV7-3 combines with J gene TRBJ2-7; 7 bases map to TRBD1. CDR3 length: 15 residues. The V and J ends lost 3 bases and 2 bases, in that order; junction bases with no gene match: 7. Germline CDR1 is SGHTA and CDR2 is FQGTGA. CDR3 protein: CASSFTGTAPYEQYF. The DNA of the CDR3 is TGTGCCAGCAGCTTCACCGGGACAGCGCCCTACGAGCAGTACTTC.

The chain is built from TRBV7-9 and TRBJ1-1, with TRBD1 matching 7 bases. The V gene end was trimmed by 5 bases and the J gene end by 5 bases; junction bases not matched to a gene: 14. The CDR3 length is 16 residues. Germline loops: CDR1 SEHNR, CDR2 FQNEAQ (reference sequence). CDR3 in amino acids: CASSQNGGGAITEAFF. Written as DNA, the CDR3 is TGTGCCAGCAGCCAAAATGGAGGGGGCGCGATAACTGAAGCTTTCTTT.

V and J are TRBV28 and TRBJ1-2; D uncertain. The CDR3 is 16 residues long. CDR1 is MDHEN and CDR2 is SYDVKM in the germline V gene. The germline V and J ends were trimmed by 6 bases and 4 bases, with 21 bases remaining between them. CDR3 nucleotide sequence: TGTGCCAGCAGCCTTACCCCGGGAGCTCGATCCTATGGCTACACCTTC. This sequence encodes CASSLTPGARSYGYTF.

The chain's CDR3 is CASSRLGPSSYNEQFF. In DNA form, the CDR3 reads TGTGCCAGCAGCCGACTAGGACCGAGCTCCTACAATGAGCAGTTCTTC. V and J are TRBV13 and TRBJ2-1, with D perhaps TRBD2 (6 bases). Trimming stripped 5 bases from V and 0 bases from J, with 14 bases between. CDR1 is PRHDT, CDR2 FYEKMQ, per germline (reference sequence). The CDR3 covers 16 residues.

CDR3 loop: CASSLVRGTYSYEQYF. The DNA for the CDR3 is TGTGCCAGCAGCTTAGTACGGGGGACTTACTCCTACGAGCAGTACTTC. The chain uses TRBV11-2 and TRBJ2-7; D is possibly TRBD2 (6 bases). Germline-derived CDR1 and CDR2 are SGHAT and FQNNGV. The CDR3 spans 16 residues. Between the trimmed V and J ends, which lost 1 base and 0 bases, there was a span of 13 bases. Full variable domain (rest looked up from reference TRBV11-2 and TRBJ2-7): EAGVAQSPRYKIIEKRQSVAFWCNPISGHATLYWYQQILGQGPKLLIQFQNNGVVDDSQLPKDRFSAERLKGVDSTLKIQPAKLEDSAVYLCASSLVRGTYSYEQYFGPGTRLTVT.

This clone came up once. The V gene is TRBV10-3, the J gene TRBJ1-1; TRBD1 matches 9 bases. V dropped 10 bases and J dropped 2; count of bases not matched to a gene: 5. This CDR3 contains 13 residues. Germline CDR1 is ENHRY and CDR2 is SYGVKD. The CDR3 here is CATRDRVNTEAFF. CDR3 DNA: TGTGCCACCCGGGACAGGGTAAACACTGAAGCTTTCTTT.

This clone was detected a few times. The chain recombines TRBV5-1 with TRBJ2-1; 9 nucleotides match TRBD1. The CDR3 is 18 residues long. V trimming: 0 bases; J trimming: 0 bases; junction bases outside the gene matches: 7. Per the germline V gene, CDR1 is SGHRS and CDR2 is YFSETQ. The CDR3 sequence is CASSLAAGQGSSYNEQFF. The CDR3 DNA follows: TGCGCCAGCAGCTTGGCGGCTGGACAGGGGAGCTCCTACAATGAGCAGTTCTTC. Full variable domain (outside the CDR3, taken from reference TRBV5-1 and TRBJ2-1): KAGVTQTPRYLIKTRGQQVTLSCSPISGHRSVSWYQQTPGQGLQFLFEYFSETQRNKGNFPGRFSGRQFSNSRSEMNVSTLELGDSALYLCASSLAAGQGSSYNEQFFGPGTRLTVL.

This sequence joins TRBV19 and TRBJ2-5, with 9 bases matching TRBD1. Trimming removed 6 bases from V and 6 bases from J; junction bases left unmatched: 8. The CDR3 length is 14 residues. Germline lookup yields CDR1 LNHDA and CDR2 SQIVND (reference sequence). The CDR3 DNA reads TGTGCCAGTAGGGGGGACAGGGACAGGCAGACCCAGTACTTC. Its translation: CASRGDRDRQTQYF. Looking up the rest from reference TRBV19 and TRBJ2-5 gives the full variable domain: DGGITQSPKYLFRKEGQNVTLSCEQNLNHDAMYWYRQDPGQGLRLIYYSQIVNDFQKGDIAEGYSVSREKKESFPLTVTSAQKNPTAFYLCASRGDRDRQTQYFGPGTRLLVL.

This chain connects TRBV6-5 to TRBJ1-4; TRBD1 matches at 8 bases. CDR3 length equals 15 residues. Per the germline V gene, CDR1 is MNHEY and CDR2 is SVGAGI. The trim removed 0 bases at V and 7 bases at J, leaving 4 bases unmatched. The DNA of the CDR3 is TGTGCCAGCAGTTACTCGACAGGGGTCGGTGAAAAACTGTTTTTT. It codes for CASSYSTGVGEKLFF.

J is TRBJ2-1 and V is TRBV5-1; 8 bases align to TRBD2. This CDR3 has 15 residues. The V gene's germline CDR1 is SGHRS and CDR2 YFSETQ. J lost 5 bases, V lost 2 bases, and 6 bases had no gene match. CDR3 protein: CASSFLAGINNEQFF. The CDR3 DNA reads as TGCGCCAGCAGCTTTTTAGCGGGGATTAACAATGAGCAGTTCTTC.

CDR3 region: CSAGYPETQYF. The CDR3 DNA reads TGCAGTGCGGGCTACCCAGAGACCCAGTACTTC. J is TRBJ2-5 and V is TRBV20-1, with no clear D. The V gene lost 6 bases and the J gene lost 4 bases, with 9 bases spanning the gap. The CDR3 runs 11 residues. CDR1 is DFQATT and CDR2 is SNEGSKA in the germline V gene (reference sequence).

CDR3 protein: CSASEGLAGGPVSYNEQFF. The CDR3 DNA is TGCAGTGCCAGTGAGGGACTAGCGGGAGGGCCAGTCTCCTACAATGAGCAGTTCTTC. The chain is built from TRBV20-1 and TRBJ2-1; 16 nucleotides line up with TRBD2. This CDR3 is built from 19 residues. The ends lost 6 bases at V and 0 bases at J; junction bases unmatched: 11. CDR1 DFQATT and CDR2 SNEGSKA come from the germline V gene (reference sequence).

V usage is TRBV19 and J usage is TRBJ2-3; D might be TRBD2 (5 bases). This CDR3 comprises 14 residues. CDR1 LNHDA and CDR2 SQIVND come from the germline V gene (reference sequence). V lost 10 bases, J lost 0 bases, and 14 bases lay in between. The CDR3 DNA is TGTGCCACCGCCGGGGTTGGTAGCACAGATACGCAGTATTTT. Translation gives CATAGVGSTDTQYF.

The V call is TRBV28, the J call TRBJ2-7, with 13 bases identical to TRBD2. The ends lost 5 bases at V and 1 base at J; junction bases unmatched: 8. CDR3 size: 17 residues. The germline V gene encodes CDR1 MDHEN and CDR2 SYDVKM. The CDR3: CASSGGTSGARSYEQYF. CDR3 coding DNA: TGTGCCAGCAGTGGAGGGACTAGCGGGGCACGGTCCTACGAGCAGTACTTC.

The V and J genes are TRBV6-1 and TRBJ2-2, with a tentative D call TRBD2 (5 bases). With 3 bases removed from V and 5 bases from J, the gap between germline ends came to 13 bases. The CDR3 sequence is 15 residues long. Per germline, CDR1 MNHNS and CDR2 SASEGT. CDR3 amino acids: CASSDPPRATGELFF. The DNA of the CDR3 is TGTGCCAGCAGTGACCCCCCGAGGGCAACCGGGGAGCTGTTTTTT.